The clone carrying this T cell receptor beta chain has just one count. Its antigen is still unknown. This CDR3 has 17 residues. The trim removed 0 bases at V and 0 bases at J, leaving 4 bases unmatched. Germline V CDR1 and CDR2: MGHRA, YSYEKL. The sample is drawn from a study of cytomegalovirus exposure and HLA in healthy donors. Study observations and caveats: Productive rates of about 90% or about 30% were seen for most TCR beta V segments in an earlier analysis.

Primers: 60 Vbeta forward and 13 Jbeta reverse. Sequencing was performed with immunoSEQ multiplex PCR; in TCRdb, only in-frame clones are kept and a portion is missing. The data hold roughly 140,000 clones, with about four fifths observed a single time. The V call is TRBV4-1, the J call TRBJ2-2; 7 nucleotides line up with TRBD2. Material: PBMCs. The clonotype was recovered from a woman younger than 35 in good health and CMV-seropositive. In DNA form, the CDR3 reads TGCGCCAGCAGCCAAGATACGGCGGGGGCGAACACCGGGGAGCTGTTTTTT. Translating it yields CASSQDTAGANTGELFF.